Sequencing of this T cell receptor beta chain was carried out in a study of OX40 agonist ivuxolimab in advanced cancers. On the study more broadly: Ivuxolimab, which patients received intravenously every 2 weeks, was dosed at 0.01 to 10 mg/kg.

J lost 2 bases, V lost 10 bases, and 7 bases had no gene match. CDR1 is LNHDA, CDR2 SQIVND, per germline (reference sequence). The CDR3 covers 14 residues. Overall study findings and caveats: Low normalized T-cell clonal expansion also characterized some of the nonresponders.

Sequencing was performed with immunoSEQ multiplex PCR; in TCRdb, only in-frame clones are kept and a portion is missing. The table lists some 44,000 clones, roughly 86% of them singletons. About this clone: Its antigen remains unknown.

This clonotype originated in an adult with an advanced solid tumor such as melanoma, head and neck, liver or kidney cancer. The chain carries TRBV19 and TRBJ2-2, with 7 bases aligning to TRBD2. This specimen was CD4+ or CD8+ T cells sorted from blood, taken in a trial of the OX40 agonist ivuxolimab. CDR3 nucleotides: TGTGCCACCGATAGCGGGTCCAACACCGGGGAGCTGTTTTTT. Translating it yields CATDSGSNTGELFF.